Listed below are T cell receptor beta chains from one sample, sequenced in a study of blood T cell repertoires in COVID-19. TCRdb's table, derived via immunoSEQ multiplex PCR, lists solely in-frame clones and lacks some. The table shows some 180,000 clones, with around 87% occurring only once. Sequenced sample: PBMCs or T cells enriched from blood (not recorded which). The origin of the receptors is a woman between 40 and 50 years old in a cohort exposed to, infected with or recovered from COVID-19 (not recorded which). CDR3s include the opening cysteine and the closing phenylalanine or tryptophan. A D gene is named only where the DNA matches it firmly. The size of a clone is reported for some rows only, either as once, few or many, or as a class for expanded clones.

J	size	V	D	DNA	CDR3
TRBJ1-5	NA	TRBV6-5	NA	TGTGCCAGCAGTTACAGGAGCGGGGGCAATCAGCCCCAGCATTTT	CASSYRSGGNQPQHF
TRBJ1-2	NA	TRBV2	TRBD1	TGTGCCAGCAGTTCCTGGACAGGGGGCAGCTATGGCTACACCTTC	CASSSWTGGSYGYTF
TRBJ2-3	NA	TRBV6-4	NA	TGTGCCAGCAGTGAGCGCGACACAGATACGCAGTATTTT	CASSERDTDTQYF
TRBJ1-2	NA	TRBV6-5	NA	TGTGCCAGCAGACCTACGCCGGCTAACTATGGCTACACCTTC	CASRPTPANYGYTF
TRBJ1-5	NA	TRBV19	NA	TGTGCCAGTAGTATTCGACTTTATAGCAATCAGCCCCAGCATTTT	CASSIRLYSNQPQHF
TRBJ2-2	NA	TRBV5-1	TRBD2	TGCGCCAGCAGCTTCAAACTTGGTGGTGGGACTAGCGGGGGCGCGACGAACACCGGGGAGCTGTTTTTT	CASSFKLGGGTSGGATNTGELFF
TRBJ2-1	NA	TRBV7-2	NA	TGTGCCAGCAGCTTAGAGTACAGGCCTTCCTACAATGAGCAGTTCTTC	CASSLEYRPSYNEQFF
TRBJ1-2	NA	TRBV29-1	NA	TGCAGCCCAAGAGGGGCGGGATATGGCAGCTATGGCTACACCTTC	CSPRGAGYGSYGYTF
TRBJ1-6	NA	TRBV6-5	NA	TGTGCCAGCACCGAAAGGACTTATAATTCACCCCTCCACTTT	CASTERTYNSPLHF
TRBJ2-1	NA	TRBV14	NA	TGTGCCAGCAGCCTCCCAGCGGCCAATGAGCAGTTCTTC	CASSLPAANEQFF
TRBJ2-2	once	TRBV3-1/TRBV3-2	TRBD1	TGTGCCAGCAGCCCGTCCAGGGGGCGCTTGAACACCGGGGAGCTGTTTTTT	CASSPSRGRLNTGELFF
TRBJ2-1	NA	TRBV6-2/TRBV6-3	TRBD1	TGTGCCAGCAGCCGGGACAGGGGGTACAATGAGCAGTTCTTC	CASSRDRGYNEQFF
TRBJ2-3	NA	TRBV27	NA	TGTGCCAGCAGTCAACAGGGTAGCACAGATACGCAGTATTTT	CASSQQGSTDTQYF
TRBJ2-5	NA	TRBV4-1	NA	TGCGCCAGCAGCCGCGGACTCCCGTACCAAGAGACCCAGTACTTC	CASSRGLPYQETQYF
TRBJ2-5	once	TRBV5-1	TRBD2	TGCGCCAGCAGCTTGGGACTAGCGGGGTCCCAAGAGACCCAGTACTTC	CASSLGLAGSQETQYF
TRBJ2-1	NA	TRBV9	NA	TGTGCCAGCAGCATATTCTCCCGGAGCTCCTACAATGAGCAGTTCTTC	CASSIFSRSSYNEQFF
TRBJ2-7	NA	TRBV2	NA	TGTGCCAGCAGTGAAAGGGGGACGCCCTACGAGCAGTACTTC	CASSERGTPYEQYF
TRBJ1-2	NA	TRBV2	NA	TGTGCCAGCACCCCCCGACAAGGAGGATATGGCTACACCTTC	CASTPRQGGYGYTF
TRBJ1-1	NA	TRBV29-1	NA	TGCAGCGTTGCCGGACACGGGAACACTGAAGCTTTCTTT	CSVAGHGNTEAFF
TRBJ1-4	once	TRBV4-2	NA	TGTGCCAGCAGACGTCAGGGGTTGGGGGAAAAACTGTTTTTT	CASRRQGLGEKLFF
TRBJ2-7	NA	TRBV4-2	NA	TGTGCCAGCAGCCCATCTCGCGGAGTCAACGAGCAGTACTTC	CASSPSRGVNEQYF
TRBJ2-2	NA	TRBV6-1	NA	TGTGCCAGCAGTGAGTCTTCCGGGAAAAACACCGGGGAGCTGTTTTTT	CASSESSGKNTGELFF
TRBJ2-1	NA	TRBV5-1	TRBD1	TGCGCCAGCAGCTTCGGTTCCGCGGGACAGGGGGTCTTC	CASSFGSAGQGVF
TRBJ1-6	few	TRBV7-6	TRBD1	TGTGCCAGCAGCTTAGGGAGGGGGCCAGGGAATTCACCCCTCCACTTT	CASSLGRGPGNSPLHF
TRBJ1-6	NA	TRBV2	NA	TGTGCCAGCAGTGATACAAATTCACCCCTCCACTTT	CASSDTNSPLHF
TRBJ2-5	NA	TRBV28	NA	TGTGCCAGCAGATCCTCGGCGGCCGGCCAGTACTTC	CASRSSAAGQYF
TRBJ2-7	NA	TRBV13	TRBD2	TGTGCCAGCAGCTCCATGTCTAGCGGCCAGTGGCATTACGAGCAGTACTTC	CASSSMSSGQWHYEQYF
TRBJ1-1	NA	TRBV7-6	TRBD1	TGTGCCAGCAGCCTGGGGACAGGGGGGAACACTGAAGCTTTCTTT	CASSLGTGGNTEAFF
TRBJ2-3	NA	TRBV11-2	TRBD2	TGTGCCAGCAGCTTCCCACCAAAAGAAAGACTAGCTTGGTATACGCAGTATTTT	CASSFPPKERLAWYTQYF
TRBJ1-1	few	TRBV10-2	TRBD1	TGCGCCAGCAGTGAGTTCCAAGGGACAGTGAACACTGAAGCTTTCTTT	CASSEFQGTVNTEAFF
TRBJ2-7	NA	TRBV7-6	NA	TGTGCCAGCAGCTCCATCGGAGGAGAGCAGTACTTC	CASSSIGGEQYF
TRBJ1-4	NA	TRBV25-1	NA	TGTGCCAGCAGTGAATTCACAGGGCTTCAGGAAAAACTGTTTTTT	CASSEFTGLQEKLFF
TRBJ1-5	NA	TRBV5-5	TRBD1	TGTGCCAGCAGCCCGGGACAGGGAATCGGTCAGCCCCAGCATTTT	CASSPGQGIGQPQHF
TRBJ2-3	NA	TRBV7-9	TRBD1	TGTGCCAGCAGCGGACCGGGACAGGGCCCAGATACGCAGTATTTT	CASSGPGQGPDTQYF
TRBJ1-2	NA	TRBV6-5	TRBD1	TGTGCCAGCGGTCAGGGGGCGTTTGGCTACACCTTC	CASGQGAFGYTF
TRBJ2-3	NA	TRBV5-4	NA	TGTGCCAGCAGCCCGACAACCACAGATACGCAGTATTTT	CASSPTTTDTQYF
TRBJ2-2	NA	TRBV29-1	TRBD1	TGCAGCGTTGAGACAGGGTCCGGGGAGCTGTTTTTT	CSVETGSGELFF
TRBJ1-6	once	TRBV4-2	TRBD1	TGTGCCAGCAGCGACGGGACAGGGCTTTATAATTCACCCCTCCACTTT	CASSDGTGLYNSPLHF
TRBJ2-2	once	TRBV11-3	NA	TGTGCCAGCAGCCCCACTTCGCGGGAGCTGTTTTTT	CASSPTSRELFF
TRBJ2-7	NA	TRBV25-1	TRBD1	TGTGCCAGCAGTGATCCTTCCGGGACAGGGGCGTCCTTCGAGCAGTACTTC	CASSDPSGTGASFEQYF
TRBJ1-4	NA	TRBV11-3	NA	TGTGCCAGCAGCTCCGTACCGGGACAAGCTAATGAAAAACTGTTTTTT	CASSSVPGQANEKLFF
TRBJ1-4	NA	TRBV19	NA	TGTGCCAGTAGTACCTGGGGGCAAGGTGAAAAACTGTTTTTT	CASSTWGQGEKLFF
TRBJ1-3	NA	TRBV11-2	NA	TGTGCCAGCAGCGGAGGGACTGGAAACACCATATATTTT	CASSGGTGNTIYF
TRBJ2-7	NA	TRBV11-3	TRBD2	TGTGCCAGCAGCGGACTAGCGGGAGGTTCCAGCGAGCAGTACTTC	CASSGLAGGSSEQYF
TRBJ1-1	once	TRBV27	NA	TGTGCCAGCAGTTTCAATCTGAACACTGAAGCTTTCTTT	CASSFNLNTEAFF
TRBJ2-2	NA	TRBV3-1/TRBV3-2	NA	TGTGCCAGCAGCCAAGATCCAGGGGCGACCACCGGGGAGCTGTTTTTT	CASSQDPGATTGELFF
TRBJ1-3	once	TRBV11-3	NA	TGTGCCAGCAGCGCCCAGGGCACCATATATTTT	CASSAQGTIYF
TRBJ2-5	NA	TRBV3-1/TRBV3-2	TRBD2	TGTGCCAGCAGCCACCCCGGTGACGGGGGGGCGCGAGAGACCCAGTACTTC	CASSHPGDGGARETQYF
TRBJ2-1	NA	TRBV28	TRBD1	TGTGCCAGCAGTTTATCCGGGACAGTGGATTCCTACAATGAGCAGTTCTTC	CASSLSGTVDSYNEQFF
TRBJ2-2	few	TRBV4-2	TRBD2	TGTGCCAGCAGCCAACTAGCGGGGGACACCGGGGAGCTGTTTTTT	CASSQLAGDTGELFF
TRBJ2-5	NA	TRBV2	TRBD1	TGTGCCAGCAGAGGACAGGGATCGGTAGAGACCCAGTACTTC	CASRGQGSVETQYF
TRBJ1-5	NA	TRBV5-4	TRBD1	TGTGCCAGCAGCTCTGGACAGGGCGGCCAGCATTTT	CASSSGQGGQHF
TRBJ2-2	NA	TRBV27	TRBD1	TGTGCCAGCAGTTTATTGACAGGGGTGGTCACCGGGGAGCTGTTTTTT	CASSLLTGVVTGELFF
TRBJ2-3	NA	TRBV19	TRBD2	TGTGCCAGTAGTACCCCTTTTCGGGGGGGGTACACAGATACGCAGTATTTT	CASSTPFRGGYTDTQYF